A selection of T cell receptor beta chains follows, all from one sample in a study of shared clonotypes between healthy human individuals. The data were produced by immunoSEQ multiplex PCR, yet TCRdb's version contains in-frame clones alone and is incomplete. Counted here are fewer than 850,000 clones, approximately 96% occurring once; the ten biggest clones make up around 0.25%. Sequenced: naive CD8+ T cells sorted from blood. All receptors come from a young man in good health. The CDR3 runs from the conserved cysteine through the conserved F or W. D genes are given only for firm matches.

V gene: TRBV10-3
J gene: TRBJ2-1
D gene: TRBD2
CDR3 DNA: TGTGCCATCAGTGAGTCTGGACTAGCGGGAGCGAAAGGATCCTACAATGAGCAGTTCTTC
CDR3 protein: CAISESGLAGAKGSYNEQFF

V gene: TRBV6-1
J gene: TRBJ1-1
D gene: -
CDR3 DNA: TGTGCCAGCAGTGAATCGGCCGGATACACTGAAGCTTTCTTT
CDR3 protein: CASSESAGYTEAFF

V gene: TRBV2
J gene: TRBJ2-3
D gene: -
CDR3 DNA: TGTGCCAGCAGTGATAGTTTTGAGCAGTATTTT
CDR3 protein: CASSDSFEQYF

V gene: TRBV7-7
J gene: TRBJ2-1
D gene: TRBD2
CDR3 DNA: TGTGCTAGCAGCTTAGGTGCTAGCGGGACCTACAATGAGCAGTTCTTC
CDR3 protein: CASSLGASGTYNEQFF

V gene: TRBV7-2
J gene: TRBJ1-1
D gene: -
CDR3 DNA: TGTGCCAGCAGCAAACTCAACCGGGCCCAGAACACTGAAGCTTTCTTT
CDR3 protein: CASSKLNRAQNTEAFF

V gene: TRBV7-3
J gene: TRBJ2-7
D gene: -
CDR3 DNA: TGTGCCAGCAGCCCCGGGACGGACTTCTACGAGCAGTACTTC
CDR3 protein: CASSPGTDFYEQYF

V gene: TRBV10-1
J gene: TRBJ2-1
D gene: TRBD2
CDR3 DNA: TGCGCCAGCAGTCCAGGGACTAGCGGGAGTGGGCCCTACAATGAGCAGTTCTTC
CDR3 protein: CASSPGTSGSGPYNEQFF

V gene: TRBV6-5
J gene: TRBJ2-1
D gene: TRBD1
CDR3 DNA: TGTGCCAGCAGTTACGGGGGACAGGGGGGCATCCAGTTCTTC
CDR3 protein: CASSYGGQGGIQFF

V gene: TRBV7-8
J gene: TRBJ1-1
D gene: -
CDR3 DNA: TGTGCCAGCAGCCCCGGGCTATCGGTGAACACTGAAGCTTTCTTT
CDR3 protein: CASSPGLSVNTEAFF

V gene: TRBV7-7
J gene: TRBJ2-2
D gene: TRBD2
CDR3 DNA: TGTGCCAGCAGCCCGACGACTAGCGCGAACACCGGGGAGCTGTTTTTT
CDR3 protein: CASSPTTSANTGELFF

V gene: TRBV11-2
J gene: TRBJ2-1
D gene: TRBD2
CDR3 DNA: TGTGCCAGCAGCTTAGCAGCGGGAGGGCCCTACAATGAGCAGTTCTTC
CDR3 protein: CASSLAAGGPYNEQFF

V gene: TRBV29-1
J gene: TRBJ2-2
D gene: TRBD2
CDR3 DNA: TGCAGCGTTGAAGATGCTAGCGGGAAGGGCACCGGGGAGCTGTTTTTT
CDR3 protein: CSVEDASGKGTGELFF

V gene: TRBV6-5
J gene: TRBJ2-7
D gene: TRBD2
CDR3 DNA: TGTGCCAGCAGATTAACTAGCGGGACATACGAGCAGTACTTC
CDR3 protein: CASRLTSGTYEQYF

V gene: TRBV7-2
J gene: TRBJ2-3
D gene: -
CDR3 DNA: TGTGCCAGCAGCTTAGAAGGGACCAGCACAGATACGCAGTATTTT
CDR3 protein: CASSLEGTSTDTQYF

V gene: TRBV10-3
J gene: TRBJ2-7
D gene: -
CDR3 DNA: TGTGCCATCAGTGCCCTAGGGGACTCCTACGAGCAGTACTTC
CDR3 protein: CAISALGDSYEQYF

V gene: TRBV7-2
J gene: TRBJ2-5
D gene: TRBD1
CDR3 DNA: TGTGCCAGCAGGGATTACAGGGGAATGAGGTTAGAGACCCAGTACTTC
CDR3 protein: CASRDYRGMRLETQYF

V gene: TRBV7-9
J gene: TRBJ2-2
D gene: -
CDR3 DNA: TGTGCCAGCCCCCGTAGGGGCAGCACCGGGGAGCTGTTTTTT
CDR3 protein: CASPRRGSTGELFF

V gene: TRBV5-6
J gene: TRBJ1-2
D gene: TRBD1
CDR3 DNA: TGTGCCAGCAGCTTGGGGTCCCGACAGGGAGGTATGGATGGCTACACCTTC
CDR3 protein: CASSLGSRQGGMDGYTF

V gene: TRBV4-1
J gene: TRBJ2-7
D gene: TRBD2
CDR3 DNA: TGCGCCAGCAGCCTCCTCGGACTAGCGGCTGACGAGCAGTACTTC
CDR3 protein: CASSLLGLAADEQYF

V gene: TRBV30
J gene: TRBJ1-4
D gene: -
CDR3 DNA: TGTGCCTGGAGTGTACTGGGTGAAAAACTGTTTTTT
CDR3 protein: CAWSVLGEKLFF

V gene: TRBV5-1
J gene: TRBJ1-4
D gene: -
CDR3 DNA: TGCGCCAGCAGCTTGGGAACGGTCGGGACAACGGAAAAACTGTTTTTT
CDR3 protein: CASSLGTVGTTEKLFF

V gene: TRBV5-6
J gene: TRBJ2-7
D gene: -
CDR3 DNA: TGTGCCAGCAGTGCCCGGGAGAGCTCCTACGAGCAGTACTTC
CDR3 protein: CASSARESSYEQYF